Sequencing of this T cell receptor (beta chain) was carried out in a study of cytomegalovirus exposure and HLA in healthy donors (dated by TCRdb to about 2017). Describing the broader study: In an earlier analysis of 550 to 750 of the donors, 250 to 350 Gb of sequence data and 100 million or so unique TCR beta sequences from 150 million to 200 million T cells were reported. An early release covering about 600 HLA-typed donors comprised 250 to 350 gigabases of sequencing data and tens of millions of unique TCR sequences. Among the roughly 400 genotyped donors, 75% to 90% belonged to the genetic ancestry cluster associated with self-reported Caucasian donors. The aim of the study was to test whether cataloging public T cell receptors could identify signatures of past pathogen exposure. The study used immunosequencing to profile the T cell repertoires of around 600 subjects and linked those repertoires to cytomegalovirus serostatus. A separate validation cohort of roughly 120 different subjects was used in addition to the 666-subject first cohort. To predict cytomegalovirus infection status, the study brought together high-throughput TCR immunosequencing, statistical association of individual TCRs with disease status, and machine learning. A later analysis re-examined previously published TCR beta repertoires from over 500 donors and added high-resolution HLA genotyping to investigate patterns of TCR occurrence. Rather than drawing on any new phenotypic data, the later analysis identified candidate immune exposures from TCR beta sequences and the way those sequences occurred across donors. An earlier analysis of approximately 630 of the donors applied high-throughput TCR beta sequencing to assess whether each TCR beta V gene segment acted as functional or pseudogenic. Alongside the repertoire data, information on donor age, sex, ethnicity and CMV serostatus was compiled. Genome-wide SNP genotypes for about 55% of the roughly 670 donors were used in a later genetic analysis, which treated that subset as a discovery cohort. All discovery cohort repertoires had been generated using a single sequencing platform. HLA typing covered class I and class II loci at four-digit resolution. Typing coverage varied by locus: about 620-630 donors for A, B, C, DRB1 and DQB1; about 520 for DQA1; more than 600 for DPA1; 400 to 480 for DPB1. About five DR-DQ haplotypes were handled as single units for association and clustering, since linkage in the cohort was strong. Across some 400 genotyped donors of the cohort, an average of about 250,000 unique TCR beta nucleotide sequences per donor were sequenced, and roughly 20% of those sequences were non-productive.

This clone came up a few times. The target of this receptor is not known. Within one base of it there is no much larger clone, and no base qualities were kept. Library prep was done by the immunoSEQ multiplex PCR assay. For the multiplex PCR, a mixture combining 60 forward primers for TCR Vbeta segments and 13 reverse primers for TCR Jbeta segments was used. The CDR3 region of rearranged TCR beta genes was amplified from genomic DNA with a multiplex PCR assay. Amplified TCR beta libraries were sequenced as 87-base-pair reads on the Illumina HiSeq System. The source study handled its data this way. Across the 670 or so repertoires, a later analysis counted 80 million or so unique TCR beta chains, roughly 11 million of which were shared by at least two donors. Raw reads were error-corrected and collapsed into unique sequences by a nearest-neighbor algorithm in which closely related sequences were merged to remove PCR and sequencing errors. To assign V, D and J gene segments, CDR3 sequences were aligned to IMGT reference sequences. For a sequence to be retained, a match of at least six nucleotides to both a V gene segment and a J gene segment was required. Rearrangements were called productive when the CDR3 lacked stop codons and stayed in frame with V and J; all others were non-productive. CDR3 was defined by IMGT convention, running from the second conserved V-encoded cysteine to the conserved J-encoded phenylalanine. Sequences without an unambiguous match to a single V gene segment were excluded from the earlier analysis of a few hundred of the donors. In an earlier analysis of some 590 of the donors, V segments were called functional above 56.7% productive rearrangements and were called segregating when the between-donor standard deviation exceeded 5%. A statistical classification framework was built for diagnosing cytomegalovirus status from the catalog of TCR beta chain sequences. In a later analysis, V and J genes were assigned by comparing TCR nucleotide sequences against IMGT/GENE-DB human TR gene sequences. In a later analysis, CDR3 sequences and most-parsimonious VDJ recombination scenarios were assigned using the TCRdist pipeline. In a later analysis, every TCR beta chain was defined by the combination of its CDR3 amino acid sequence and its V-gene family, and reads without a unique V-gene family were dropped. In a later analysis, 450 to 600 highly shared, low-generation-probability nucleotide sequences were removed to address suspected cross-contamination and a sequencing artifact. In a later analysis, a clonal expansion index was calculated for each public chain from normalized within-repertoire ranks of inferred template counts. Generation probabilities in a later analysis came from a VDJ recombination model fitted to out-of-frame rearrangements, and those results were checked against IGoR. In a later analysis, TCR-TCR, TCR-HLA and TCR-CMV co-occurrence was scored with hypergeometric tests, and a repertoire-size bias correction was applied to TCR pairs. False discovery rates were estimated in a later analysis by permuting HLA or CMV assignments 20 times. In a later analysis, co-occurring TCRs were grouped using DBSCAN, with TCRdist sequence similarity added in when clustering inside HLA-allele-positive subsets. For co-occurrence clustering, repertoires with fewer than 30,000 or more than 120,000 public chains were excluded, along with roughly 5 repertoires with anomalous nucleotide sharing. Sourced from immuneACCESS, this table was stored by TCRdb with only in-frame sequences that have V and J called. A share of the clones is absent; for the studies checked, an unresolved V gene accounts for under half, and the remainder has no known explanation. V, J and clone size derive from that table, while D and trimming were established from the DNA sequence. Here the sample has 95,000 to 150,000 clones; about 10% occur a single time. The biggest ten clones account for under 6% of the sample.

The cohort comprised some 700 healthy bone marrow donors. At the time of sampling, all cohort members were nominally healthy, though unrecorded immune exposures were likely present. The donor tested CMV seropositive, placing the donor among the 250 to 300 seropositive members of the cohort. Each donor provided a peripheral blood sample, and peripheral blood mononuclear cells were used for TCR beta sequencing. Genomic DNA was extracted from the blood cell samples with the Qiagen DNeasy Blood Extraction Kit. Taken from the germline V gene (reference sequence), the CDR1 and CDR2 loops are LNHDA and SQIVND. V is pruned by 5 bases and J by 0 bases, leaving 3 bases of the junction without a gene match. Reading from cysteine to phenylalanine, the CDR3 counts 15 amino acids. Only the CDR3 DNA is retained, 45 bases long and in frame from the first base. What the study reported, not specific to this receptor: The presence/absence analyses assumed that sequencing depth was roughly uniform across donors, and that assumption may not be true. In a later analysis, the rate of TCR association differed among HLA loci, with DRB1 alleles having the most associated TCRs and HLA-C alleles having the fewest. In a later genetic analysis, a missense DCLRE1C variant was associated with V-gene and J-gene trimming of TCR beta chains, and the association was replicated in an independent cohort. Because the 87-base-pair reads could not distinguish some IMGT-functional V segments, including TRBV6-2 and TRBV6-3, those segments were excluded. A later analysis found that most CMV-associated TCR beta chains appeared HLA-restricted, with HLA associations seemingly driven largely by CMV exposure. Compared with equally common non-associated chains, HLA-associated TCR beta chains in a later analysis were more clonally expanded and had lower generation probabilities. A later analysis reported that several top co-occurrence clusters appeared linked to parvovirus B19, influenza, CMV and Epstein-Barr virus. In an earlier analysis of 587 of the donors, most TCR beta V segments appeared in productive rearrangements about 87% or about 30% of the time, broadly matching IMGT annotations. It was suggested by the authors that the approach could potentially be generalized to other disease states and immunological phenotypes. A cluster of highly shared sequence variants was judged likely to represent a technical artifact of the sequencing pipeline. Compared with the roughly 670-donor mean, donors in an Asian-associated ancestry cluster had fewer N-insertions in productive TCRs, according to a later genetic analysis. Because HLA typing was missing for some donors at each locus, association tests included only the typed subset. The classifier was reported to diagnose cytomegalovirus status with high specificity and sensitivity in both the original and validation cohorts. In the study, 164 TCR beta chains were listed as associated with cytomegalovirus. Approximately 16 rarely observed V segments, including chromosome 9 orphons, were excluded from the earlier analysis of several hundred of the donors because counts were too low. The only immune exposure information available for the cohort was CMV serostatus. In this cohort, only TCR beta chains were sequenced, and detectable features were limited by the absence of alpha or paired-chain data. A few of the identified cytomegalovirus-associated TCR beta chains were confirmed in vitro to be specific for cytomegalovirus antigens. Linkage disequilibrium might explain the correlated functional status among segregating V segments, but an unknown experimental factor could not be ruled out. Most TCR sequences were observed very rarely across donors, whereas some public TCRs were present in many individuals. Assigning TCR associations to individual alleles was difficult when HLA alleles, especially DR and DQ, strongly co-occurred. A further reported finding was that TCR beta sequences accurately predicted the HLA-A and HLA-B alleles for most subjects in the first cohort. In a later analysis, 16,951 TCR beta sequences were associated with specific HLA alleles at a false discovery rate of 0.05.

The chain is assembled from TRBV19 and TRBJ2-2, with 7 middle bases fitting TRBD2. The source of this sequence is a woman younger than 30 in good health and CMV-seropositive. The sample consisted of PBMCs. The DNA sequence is TGTGCCAGTAGTGGGGGGGAAACGAACACCGGGGAGCTGTTTTTT. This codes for CASSGGETNTGELFF.